A selection of T cell receptor beta chains follows, all from one sample in a study of T cell responses to AZD1222 COVID-19 vaccine. The data were produced by immunoSEQ multiplex PCR, yet TCRdb's version contains in-frame clones alone and is incomplete. This table holds some 160,000 clones, 85% to 90% found once. The sequenced sample was peripheral blood, obtained on day 0 of AZD1222 vaccination. These receptors came from an adult in good health. Both conserved end residues are part of each CDR3. The D gene is left open where the match is weak. Where a row states a size, it is once, few, many or the class of an expanded clone; other rows omit it.

CDR3: CASSENLQPQHF
DNA: TGTGCCAGCAGTGAGAATTTACAGCCCCAGCATTTT
V: TRBV6-1
size: NA
J: TRBJ1-5
D: NA

CDR3: CASSSGQGVDYGYTF
DNA: TGTGCCAGCAGTTCCGGACAGGGGGTGGACTATGGCTACACCTTC
V: TRBV28
size: NA
J: TRBJ1-2
D: TRBD1

CDR3: CASSLGTSGNQETQYF
DNA: TGTGCCAGCAGCCTCGGGACTAGCGGGAACCAAGAGACCCAGTACTTC
V: TRBV7-9
size: NA
J: TRBJ2-5
D: TRBD2

CDR3: CASSQDPSGGAGELFF
DNA: TGCGCCAGCAGCCAAGATCCTAGCGGGGGGGCCGGGGAGCTGTTTTTT
V: TRBV4-3
size: NA
J: TRBJ2-2
D: TRBD2

CDR3: CAIRAGGLDNEQFF
DNA: TGTGCCATCAGAGCGGGGGGGCTTGACAATGAGCAGTTCTTC
V: TRBV10-3
size: few
J: TRBJ2-1
D: TRBD2

CDR3: CASSSKSLASYLAGEGEQFF
DNA: TGTGCCAGCAGTTCCAAATCGTTGGCTTCGTATCTAGCGGGGGAAGGGGAGCAGTTCTTC
V: TRBV28
size: NA
J: TRBJ2-1
D: TRBD2

CDR3: CASSISSGGSGGYTF
DNA: TGTGCCAGTAGTATATCGTCAGGGGGCAGCGGCGGCTACACCTTC
V: TRBV19
size: NA
J: TRBJ1-2
D: TRBD1

CDR3: CASTSGGTPYSNQPQHF
DNA: TGTGCCAGCACCTCAGGCGGGACACCGTATAGCAATCAGCCCCAGCATTTT
V: TRBV28
size: NA
J: TRBJ1-5
D: NA

CDR3: CASRATGTGAEAFF
DNA: TGTGCCAGTAGGGCGACAGGGACCGGAGCTGAAGCTTTCTTT
V: TRBV19
size: NA
J: TRBJ1-1
D: TRBD1

CDR3: CASSPRQGAEYTGELFF
DNA: TGTGCCAGCTCACCGCGACAGGGGGCCGAGTACACCGGGGAGCTGTTTTTT
V: TRBV18
size: NA
J: TRBJ2-2
D: TRBD1

CDR3: CASSLIGTSGKNEQFF
DNA: TGTGCCAGCAGCTTAATCGGGACTAGCGGGAAGAATGAGCAGTTCTTC
V: TRBV7-2
size: NA
J: TRBJ2-1
D: TRBD2

CDR3: CASSPGTANEQYF
DNA: TGTGCCAGCAGCCCCGGGACAGCTAACGAGCAGTACTTC
V: TRBV7-2
size: NA
J: TRBJ2-7
D: TRBD1